This T cell receptor beta chain was documented in a study of blood T cell repertoires in COVID-19. The authors' processing: Reference gene primer amplification in the assay estimated nucleated cell counts. The repertoire was sequenced with immunoSEQ multiplex PCR; TCRdb's copy has only in-frame clones and lacks some. V, J and clone size are taken as reported in that table, and D and trimming were inferred from the DNA itself. The top ten hold 15% to 20% of the sample, which has about 98,000 clones, roughly 82% seen once. J was trimmed by 4 bases and V by 6 bases; bases with no gene match: 8. This CDR3 is 14 amino acids long. Germline CDR1 MDHEN, CDR2 SYDVKM.

The sequence was obtained from a man of 80 years or more with acute or convalescent COVID-19. The source material was peripheral blood. The V and J genes are TRBV28 and TRBJ1-2; TRBD1 matches 7 bases. The CDR3 DNA follows: TGTGCCAGCAGGGGAACAGGGGCCAGCTATGGCTACACCTTC. This encodes CASRGTGASYGYTF.